A single sample is the source of the 19 T cell receptor beta chains below, sequenced in a study of T-cell reconstitution after alpha-beta-depleted transplantation in children (dated by TCRdb to 2015 to 2016). Preparation of the library involved PCR. TCRdb records Illumina HiSeq 2500 as the sequencer. TCR libraries were prepared with molecular barcoding, using unique molecular identifiers to normalize TCRbeta repertoire quantification. TCRdb reprocessing: public reads trimmed at Q25 with fastp, clones called with MiXCR, in-frame beta chains kept. Records with the same CDR3 protein are collapsed into one entry carrying the most frequent genes and DNA. Within this sample are some 240,000 distinct CDR3 sequences, with more than 10% of them counted one time only. Approximately 2.9% of the sample is taken by the ten largest. The sequencing used PBMCs from the stem cell graft donor, collected from the stem cell graft. The receptors come from a human donor who donated a stem cell graft to a child with acute lymphoblastic leukemia.

This clonotype was recorded at least ten times. The chain joins TRBV4-3 to TRBJ1-1, with D tentatively TRBD1 (5 bases). The CDR3 covers 13 residues. V was shortened by 2 bases and J by 8 bases, with 12 bases between the two germline ends. Per the germline V gene, CDR1 is LGHNA and CDR2 is YSLEER. CDR3 amino acids: CASSQQRGWEAFF. Written as DNA, the CDR3 is TGCGCCAGCAGCCAACAGAGGGGTTGGGAAGCTTTCTTT.

This clonotype showed up many times. V is TRBV4-2 and J is TRBJ1-4, with TRBD1 matching over 7 bases. Germline V gives CDR1 LGHNA, CDR2 YNFKEQ. With 0 bases clipped from V and 7 bases from J, the junction kept 11 bases outside the gene matches. The CDR3 loop spans 17 amino acids. The CDR3 sequence is CASSQEGRGGVVEKLFF. The CDR3 nucleotides are TGTGCCAGCAGCCAAGAGGGCAGAGGGGGCGTCGTTGAAAAACTGTTTTTT.

This clonotype was counted many times. The genes are TRBV12-3 or TRBV12-4 and TRBJ1-1; D is ambiguous. The CDR3 runs to 12 residues. Deletions cut 6 bases from V and 4 bases from J, with 9 bases between. CDR3 sequence: CASSGRSTEAFF. In DNA form, the CDR3 reads TGTGCCAGCAGCGGGAGGTCCACTGAAGCTTTCTTT.

The table lists this clonotype with many counts. This chain uses TRBV10-3 with TRBJ2-3; 7 nucleotides line up with TRBD1. This CDR3 has 14 residues. The ends lost 3 bases at V and 1 base at J; junction bases unmatched: 1. Looked up from germline, CDR1 is ENHRY and CDR2 is SYGVKD. CDR3 protein: CAISETGGTDTQYF. The CDR3 DNA reads TGTGCCATCAGTGAAACAGGGGGCACAGATACGCAGTATTTT.

About this clonotype itself: A much more abundant neighbour one base away suggests this may be a read error. The CDR3 region is CASGLGPRRADQPQHF. The CDR3 coding sequence is TGTGCCAGCGGTTTAGGGCCCCGAAGGGCGGACCAGCCCCAGCATTTT. The genes are TRBV12-3 or TRBV12-4 and TRBJ1-5; D unresolved. The CDR3 totals 16 residues.

This clonotype was seen more than once but under ten times. This rearrangement joins TRBV10-3 to TRBJ1-2; TRBD1 matches at 7 bases. CDR1 is ENHRY, CDR2 SYGVKD, per germline. V was pared by 0 bases and J by 2 bases, with 6 bases of the junction left unmatched. This CDR3 comprises 16 residues. The CDR3 sequence is CAISESPYRGNYGYTF. DNA for the CDR3: TGTGCCATCAGTGAGTCCCCTTACAGGGGCAACTATGGCTACACCTTC.

This clonotype was picked up many times. Here the CDR3 reads CASSQYSGGGYNEQFF. The CDR3, as DNA: TGTGCCAGCAGCCAATATTCGGGAGGGGGCTACAATGAGCAGTTCTTC. The gene calls are TRBV3-1 and TRBJ2-1; 8 nucleotides line up with TRBD2. Trimming cost V 2 bases and J 3 bases; bases outside gene matches: 6. Germline lookup yields CDR1 LGHDT and CDR2 YNNKEL (reference sequence). There are 16 residues in the CDR3.

This clonotype was counted at least ten times. The V call is TRBV7-2, the J call TRBJ1-2; D call uncertain. The CDR3 covers 14 residues. CDR1 and CDR2 from the germline V gene are SGHTA and FQGNSA. Deletions cut 6 bases from V and 2 bases from J, with 13 bases between. The CDR3 DNA reads as TGTGCCAGCAGTCCTACAAAACAGAACTATGGCTACACCTTC. Translated: CASSPTKQNYGYTF.

This clonotype was detected many times. The chain is built from TRBV28 and TRBJ2-7, with 9 positions matching TRBD1. The CDR3 sequence is 15 residues long. With 6 bases clipped from V and 6 bases from J, the junction kept 12 bases outside the gene matches. Germline V gives CDR1 MDHEN, CDR2 SYDVKM. For the CDR3, the DNA is TGTGCCAGCAGCCCGCGTCGGGACAGGGCGGGCGAGCAGTACTTC. Protein: CASSPRRDRAGEQYF.

The sample holds many counts of this clonotype. This rearrangement joins TRBV5-1 to TRBJ2-1; TRBD2 might be the D (5 bases). CDR3 size: 14 residues. The V gene's germline CDR1 is SGHRS and CDR2 YFSETQ. The V end lost 0 bases, the J end lost 5 bases, and 9 bases lay between the germline ends. CDR3 nucleotide sequence: TGCGCCAGCAGCTTGGATGGGAGCAACAATGAGCAGTTCTTC. The encoded protein is CASSLDGSNNEQFF. The full variable domain, with the rest looked up from reference TRBV5-1 and TRBJ2-1, is KAGVTQTPRYLIKTRGQQVTLSCSPISGHRSVSWYQQTPGQGLQFLFEYFSETQRNKGNFPGRFSGRQFSNSRSEMNVSTLELGDSALYLCASSLDGSNNEQFFGPGTRLTVL.

This clonotype was recorded at least ten times. V gene TRBV20-1 combines with J gene TRBJ1-4; perhaps TRBD1 as D (6 bases). Per germline, CDR1 DFQATT and CDR2 SNEGSKA (reference sequence). The V and J ends lost 2 bases and 4 bases respectively, with 11 bases between them. This CDR3 has 14 amino acids. The DNA of the CDR3 is TGCAGTGCTAGACTCGGGGGGCTTAATGAAAAACTGTTTTTT. Amino acid sequence: CSARLGGLNEKLFF.

The sample holds many counts of this clonotype. This chain joins TRBV12-3 or TRBV12-4 and TRBJ1-1; D possibly corresponds to TRBD1 (5 bases). CDR3 size: 14 residues. Trimming pared 5 bases from V and 6 bases from J, leaving 16 bases between. CDR3 sequence: CASSTLLGTAEAFF. DNA for the CDR3: TGTGCCAGCAGTACCCTATTGGGGACTGCTGAAGCTTTCTTT.

This clonotype was seen ten or more times. The chain recombines TRBV7-2 with TRBJ1-1; TRBD1 matches at 7 bases. The germline CDR1 and CDR2 sequences are SGHTA and FQGNSA. Trimming took 5 bases from V and 1 from J; bases not matched to a gene: 4. This CDR3 comprises 14 residues. The CDR3 protein is CASSPQGKNTEAFF. The CDR3 nucleotides are TGTGCCAGCAGCCCACAGGGGAAGAACACTGAAGCTTTCTTT.

This clonotype was counted many times. CDR3 in amino acids: CASSSKLTGIYGYTF. CDR3 bases: TGTGCCAGCAGTTCTAAACTGACAGGGATCTATGGCTACACCTTC. The chain employs TRBV6-5 and TRBJ1-2; TRBD1 matches at 7 bases. The CDR3 consists of 15 residues. V gave up 4 bases and J gave up 4 bases; unmatched junction bases: 9. Germline V gives CDR1 MNHEY, CDR2 SVGAGI.

This clonotype was recorded many times. The chain has TRBV19 and TRBJ2-3; possibly TRBD1 for D (6 bases). From germline, CDR1 is LNHDA and CDR2 SQIVND (reference sequence). With 9 bases removed from V and 1 base from J, the gap between germline ends came to 11 bases. The CDR3 contains 13 residues. The CDR3: CASNTGRTDTQYF. Here the CDR3 DNA reads TGTGCCAGCAACACAGGGCGCACAGATACGCAGTATTTT.

The chain couples TRBV20-1 to TRBJ1-1, with D possibly TRBD1 on 6 matching bases. The V gene lost 6 bases and the J gene lost 1 base, with 15 bases spanning the gap. The CDR3 runs to 14 residues. Germline loops: CDR1 DFQATT, CDR2 SNEGSKA (reference sequence). As DNA, the CDR3 is TGCAGTGCCCGACGGCAGGGGAGGAACACTGAAGCTTTCTTT. It specifies CSARRQGRNTEAFF.

This clonotype was picked up many times. This chain connects TRBV27 to TRBJ1-6; 7 bases line up with TRBD1. From germline, CDR1 is MNHEY and CDR2 SMNVEV (reference sequence). The CDR3 consists of 15 residues. J gave up 11 bases and V 6 bases, and 13 bases lay outside the gene matches. CDR3 bases: TGTGCCAGCAGCCCCGACAGGGTTGGATTACCACCCCTCCACTTT. It translates to CASSPDRVGLPPLHF.

This clonotype was found many times. The chain has TRBV10-2 and TRBJ2-3, with D possibly called TRBD1 or TRBD2 (5 bases each). V lost 0 bases to trimming and J lost 2 bases, with 12 bases between them. Germline-derived CDR1 and CDR2 are WSHSY and SAAADI. The CDR3 has 16 amino acids. CDR3 loop: CASSESGRVFTDTQYF. The CDR3 DNA reads TGCGCCAGCAGTGAGTCGGGACGGGTTTTCACAGATACGCAGTATTTT.

This clonotype was seen ten or more times. This chain uses TRBV7-9 with TRBJ2-2; D gene unclear. The V and J ends lost 5 bases and 6 bases respectively, with 16 bases between them. The CDR3 loop spans 15 amino acids. Germline V gene data show CDR1 as SEHNR and CDR2 as FQNEAQ (reference sequence). CDR3 region: CASSHGPLAAGELFF. In DNA form, the CDR3 reads TGTGCCAGCAGCCACGGCCCGCTCGCGGCCGGGGAGCTGTTTTTT.